This passage covers 6 T cell receptor beta chains from one sample sequenced in a study of blood T cells in healthy people across ages. The authors ran a second PCR of about 6 to 11 cycles using a sample-barcoded 5' primer and a J-beta primer mix. TCRdb re-called the 5' RACE reads with MiXCR, one entry per CDR3 protein. The repertoire consists of about 1,500,000 distinct CDR3 sequences, with 28% occurring once and the leading ten covering roughly 8.2%. Sequenced: blood. Receptor source: a woman in her twenties or thirties in good health.

The CDR3 region has the DNA TGTGCCAGCAGTTCCAGGGGTATCCTCCTAGGGAAACTGTTTTTT. Its protein product is CASSSRGILLGKLFF. The J gene is TRBJ1-4, the V gene TRBV12-3 or TRBV12-4, with D perhaps TRBD1 (6 bases). There are 15 residues in the CDR3. V lost 4 bases and J lost 11, with 20 bases in between.

The chain links TRBV20-1 to TRBJ2-5, with 9 positions matching TRBD1. The J call may be mistaken, given a closer DNA end match to TRBJ2-7. The CDR3 sequence is 14 residues long. The germline CDR1 and CDR2 sequences are DFQATT and SNEGSKA (reference sequence). In DNA, the CDR3 is TGCAGTGCTATGGTGAGACAGGGGGGATACGAGCAGTACTTC. It yields the protein CSAMVRQGGYEQYF.

CDR3 amino acids: CASSQADRSNSPLHF. The CDR3 DNA reads TGCGCCAGCAGCCAAGCTGACCGGTCAAATTCACCCCTCCACTTT. The rearrangement links TRBV4-3 to TRBJ1-6; no clear D. Trimming shortened V by 1 base and J by 7 bases, and 11 bases separated the two germline ends. The CDR3 sequence is 15 residues long. CDR1 and CDR2 from the germline V gene are LGHNA and YSLEER.

Only a few counts were recorded for this clonotype. The chain has TRBV7-9 and TRBJ2-1, with a possible D match to TRBD1 (6 bases). This CDR3 is 16 amino acids long. V lost 4 bases and J 6 bases, leaving 19 bases between the germline ends. The germline V gene encodes CDR1 SEHNR and CDR2 FQNEAQ (reference sequence). This CDR3 reads CASSSEDRRDPNEQFF. The CDR3 DNA follows: TGTGCCAGCAGCTCCGAGGACAGACGCGACCCCAATGAGCAGTTCTTC.

This clonotype was picked up a small number of times. The chain combines TRBV3-1 with TRBJ2-5; TRBD1 agrees at 8 bases. This CDR3 is 17 amino acids long. The J segment lost 4 bases and the V segment lost 4 bases, leaving 14 bases of the junction unmatched. In germline, CDR1 is LGHDT, CDR2 YNNKEL (reference sequence). The CDR3 region is CASSPDRSGDRLETQYF. In DNA, the CDR3 is TGTGCCAGCAGCCCCGATCGGTCGGGGGACAGGCTAGAGACCCAGTACTTC.

This clonotype was seen a few times. V gene TRBV3-1 combines with J gene TRBJ2-7; 7 bases align to TRBD2. CDR1 is LGHDT, CDR2 YNNKEL, per germline (reference sequence). With V trimmed by 4 bases and J by 0 bases, 9 bases remained unmatched. The CDR3 loop spans 16 amino acids. CDR3 nucleotides: TGTGCCAGCAGCCGTCAACTAGCGACGAGCTCCTACGAGCAGTACTTC. This gives the protein CASSRQLATSSYEQYF.